The sequence of this T cell receptor beta chain was determined in a study of T cell responses to AZD1222 COVID-19 vaccine. Overall study findings and caveats: Vaccine-associated CD4 TCRs ranged over spike, dominating at 160-218 and 743-854.

Worth noting for this clone: Its antigen is still unknown.

Repertoires were generated with immunoSEQ multiplex PCR, while TCRdb's copy carries only in-frame clones and drops some. The sample includes about 100,000 clones, 80% to 90% of them seen just once. V was cut by 0 bases and J by 4 bases, with 18 bases left in between. Germline V gene data show CDR1 as MNHEY and CDR2 as SVGEGT. The CDR3 contains 18 residues. The sequences come from peripheral blood, collected on day 0 of AZD1222 vaccination. This TCR was sampled from an adult in good health. The chain links TRBV6-2 or TRBV6-3 to TRBJ2-2, with D hard to call. The CDR3 spells CASSYSKARAASTGELFF. CDR3 bases: TGTGCCAGCAGTTACTCGAAAGCTAGGGCAGCGAGCACCGGGGAGCTGTTTTTT.